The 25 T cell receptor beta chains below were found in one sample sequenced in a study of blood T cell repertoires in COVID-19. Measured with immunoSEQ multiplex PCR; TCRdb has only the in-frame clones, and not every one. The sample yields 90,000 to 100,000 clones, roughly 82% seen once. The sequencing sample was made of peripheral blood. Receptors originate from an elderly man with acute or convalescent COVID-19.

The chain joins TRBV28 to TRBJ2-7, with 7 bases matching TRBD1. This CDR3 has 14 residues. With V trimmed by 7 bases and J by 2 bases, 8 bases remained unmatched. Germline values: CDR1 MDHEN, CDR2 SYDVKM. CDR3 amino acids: CASTPGGSAYEQYF. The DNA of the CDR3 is TGTGCCAGCACCCCAGGGGGTAGCGCCTACGAGCAGTACTTC.

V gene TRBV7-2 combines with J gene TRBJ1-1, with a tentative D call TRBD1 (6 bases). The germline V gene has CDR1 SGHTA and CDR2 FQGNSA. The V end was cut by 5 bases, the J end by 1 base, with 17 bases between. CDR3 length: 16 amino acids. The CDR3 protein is CASSKPGARRNTEAFF. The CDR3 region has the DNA TGTGCCAGCAGCAAACCAGGGGCACGGCGGAACACTGAAGCTTTCTTT. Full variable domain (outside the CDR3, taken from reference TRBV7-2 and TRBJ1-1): GAGVSQSPSNKVTEKGKDVELRCDPISGHTALYWYRQSLGQGLEFLIYFQGNSAPDKSGLPSDRFSAERTGGSVSTLTIQRTQQEDSAVYLCASSKPGARRNTEAFFGQGTRLTVV.

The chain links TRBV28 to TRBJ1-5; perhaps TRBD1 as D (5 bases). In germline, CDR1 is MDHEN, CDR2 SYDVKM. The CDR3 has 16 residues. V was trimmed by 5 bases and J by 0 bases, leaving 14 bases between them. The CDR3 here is CASSRRSTVSNQPQHF. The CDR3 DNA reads TGTGCCAGCAGTCGCCGTTCGACAGTTAGCAATCAGCCCCAGCATTTT.

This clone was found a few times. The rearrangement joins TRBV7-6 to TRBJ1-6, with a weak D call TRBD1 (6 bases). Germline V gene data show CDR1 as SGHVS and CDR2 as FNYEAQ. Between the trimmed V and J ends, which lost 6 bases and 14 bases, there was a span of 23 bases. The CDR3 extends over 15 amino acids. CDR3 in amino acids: CASSPRGGRDFTLHF. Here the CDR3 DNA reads TGTGCCAGCAGTCCTAGGGGGGGCAGAGATTTCACCCTCCACTTT.

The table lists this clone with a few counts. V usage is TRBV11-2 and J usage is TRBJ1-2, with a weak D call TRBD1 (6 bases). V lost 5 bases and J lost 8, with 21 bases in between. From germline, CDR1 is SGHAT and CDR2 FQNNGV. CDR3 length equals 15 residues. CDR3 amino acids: CASSAGTISVSGYTF. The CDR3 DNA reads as TGTGCCAGCAGCGCCGGGACAATTTCGGTTAGCGGCTACACCTTC.

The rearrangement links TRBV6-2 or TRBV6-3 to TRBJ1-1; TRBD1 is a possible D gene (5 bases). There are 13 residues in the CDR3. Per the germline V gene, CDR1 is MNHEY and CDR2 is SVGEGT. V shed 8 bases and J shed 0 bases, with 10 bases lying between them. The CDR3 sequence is CASGLGVNTEAFF. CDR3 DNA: TGTGCCAGCGGCCTAGGGGTGAACACTGAAGCTTTCTTT.

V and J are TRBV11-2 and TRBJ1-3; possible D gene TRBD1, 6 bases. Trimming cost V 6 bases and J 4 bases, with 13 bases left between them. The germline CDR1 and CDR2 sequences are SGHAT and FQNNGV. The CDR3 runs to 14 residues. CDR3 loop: CASRPYRDGNTIYF. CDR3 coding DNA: TGTGCCAGCAGACCCTACAGGGACGGAAACACCATATATTTT.

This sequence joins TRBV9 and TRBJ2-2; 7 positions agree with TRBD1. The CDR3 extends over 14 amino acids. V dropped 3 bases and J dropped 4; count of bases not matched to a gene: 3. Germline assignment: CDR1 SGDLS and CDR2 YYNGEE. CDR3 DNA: TGTGCCAGCAGCGGGGGACAGTTCACCGGGGAGCTGTTTTTT. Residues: CASSGGQFTGELFF. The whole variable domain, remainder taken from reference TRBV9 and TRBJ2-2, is DSGVTQTPKHLITATGQRVTLRCSPRSGDLSVYWYQQSLDQGLQFLIQYYNGEERAKGNILERFSAQQFPDLHSELNLSSLELGDSALYFCASSGGQFTGELFFGEGSRLTVL.

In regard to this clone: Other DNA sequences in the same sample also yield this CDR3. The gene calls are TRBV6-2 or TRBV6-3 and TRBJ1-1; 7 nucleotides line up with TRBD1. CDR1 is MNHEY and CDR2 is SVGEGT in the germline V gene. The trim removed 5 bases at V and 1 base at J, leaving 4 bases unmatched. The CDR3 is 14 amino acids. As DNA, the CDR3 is TGTGCCAGCAGTAAACAGGGGTCGAACACTGAAGCTTTCTTT. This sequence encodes CASSKQGSNTEAFF.

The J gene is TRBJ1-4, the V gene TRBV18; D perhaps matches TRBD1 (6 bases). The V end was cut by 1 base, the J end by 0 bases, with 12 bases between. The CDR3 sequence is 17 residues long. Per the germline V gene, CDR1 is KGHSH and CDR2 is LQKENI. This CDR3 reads CASSPLGTLATNEKLFF. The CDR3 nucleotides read TGTGCCAGCTCACCACTGGGGACACTTGCAACTAATGAAAAACTGTTTTTT.

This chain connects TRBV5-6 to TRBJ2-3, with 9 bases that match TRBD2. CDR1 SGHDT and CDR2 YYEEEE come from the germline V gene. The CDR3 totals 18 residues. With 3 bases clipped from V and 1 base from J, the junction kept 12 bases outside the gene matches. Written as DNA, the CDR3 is TGTGCCAGCAGCTCGCCAAGCCTAGCGGGGCGGCGCACAGATACGCAGTATTTT. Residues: CASSSPSLAGRRTDTQYF. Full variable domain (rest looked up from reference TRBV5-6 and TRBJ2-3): DAGVTQSPTHLIKTRGQQVTLRCSPKSGHDTVSWYQQALGQGPQFIFQYYEEEERQRGNFPDRFSGHQFPNYSSELNVNALLLGDSALYLCASSSPSLAGRRTDTQYFGPGTRLTVL.

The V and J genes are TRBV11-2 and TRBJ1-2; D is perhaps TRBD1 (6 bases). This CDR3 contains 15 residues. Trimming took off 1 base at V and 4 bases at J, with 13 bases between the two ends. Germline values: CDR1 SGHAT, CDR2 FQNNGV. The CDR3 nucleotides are TGTGCCAGCAGCTTAGCTGGGGGCGCGACCTATGGCTACACCTTC. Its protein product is CASSLAGGATYGYTF.

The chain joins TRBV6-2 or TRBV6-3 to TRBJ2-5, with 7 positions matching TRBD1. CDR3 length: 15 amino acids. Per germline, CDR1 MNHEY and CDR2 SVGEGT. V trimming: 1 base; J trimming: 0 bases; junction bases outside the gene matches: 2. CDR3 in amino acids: CASSYFRGYQETQYF. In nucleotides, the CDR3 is TGTGCCAGCAGTTACTTCAGGGGGTACCAAGAGACCCAGTACTTC.

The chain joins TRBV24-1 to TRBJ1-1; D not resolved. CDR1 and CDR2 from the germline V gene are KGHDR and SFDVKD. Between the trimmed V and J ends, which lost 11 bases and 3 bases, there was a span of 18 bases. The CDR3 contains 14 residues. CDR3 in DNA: TGTGCCATTAGTCCGGGGAACACGGACACTGAAGCTTTCTTT. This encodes CAISPGNTDTEAFF.

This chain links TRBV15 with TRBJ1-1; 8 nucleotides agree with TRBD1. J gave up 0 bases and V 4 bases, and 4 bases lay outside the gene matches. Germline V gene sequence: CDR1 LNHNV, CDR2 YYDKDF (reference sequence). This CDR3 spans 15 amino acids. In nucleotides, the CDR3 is TGTGCCACCAGCACCTTGACAGGGGTGAACACTGAAGCTTTCTTT. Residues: CATSTLTGVNTEAFF.

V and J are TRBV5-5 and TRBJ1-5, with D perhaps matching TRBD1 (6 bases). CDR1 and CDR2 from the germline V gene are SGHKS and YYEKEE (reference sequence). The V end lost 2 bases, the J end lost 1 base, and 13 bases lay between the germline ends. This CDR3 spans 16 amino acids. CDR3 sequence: CASSLSQQGSNQPQHF. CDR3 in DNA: TGTGCCAGCAGCTTAAGTCAGCAGGGGAGCAATCAGCCCCAGCATTTT.

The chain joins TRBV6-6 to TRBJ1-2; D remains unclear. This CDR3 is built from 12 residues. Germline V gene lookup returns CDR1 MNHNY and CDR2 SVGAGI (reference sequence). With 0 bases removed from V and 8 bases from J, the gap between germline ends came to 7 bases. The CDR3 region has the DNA TGTGCCAGCAGTTACTCAGGCGGGGGCTACACCTTC. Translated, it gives CASSYSGGGYTF.

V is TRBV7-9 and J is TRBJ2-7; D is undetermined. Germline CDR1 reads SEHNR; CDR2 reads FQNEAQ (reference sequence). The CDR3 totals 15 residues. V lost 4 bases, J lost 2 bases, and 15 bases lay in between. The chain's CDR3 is CASSSSVGSAYEQYF. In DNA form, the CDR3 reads TGTGCCAGCAGCTCCTCCGTCGGGTCAGCCTACGAGCAGTACTTC.

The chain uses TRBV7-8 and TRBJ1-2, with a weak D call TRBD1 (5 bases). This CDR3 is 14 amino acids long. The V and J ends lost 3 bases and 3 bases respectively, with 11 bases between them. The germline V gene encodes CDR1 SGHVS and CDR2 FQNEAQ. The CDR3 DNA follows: TGTGCCAGCAGCTTCAGTAGGGGCGACTATGGCTACACCTTC. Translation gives CASSFSRGDYGYTF.

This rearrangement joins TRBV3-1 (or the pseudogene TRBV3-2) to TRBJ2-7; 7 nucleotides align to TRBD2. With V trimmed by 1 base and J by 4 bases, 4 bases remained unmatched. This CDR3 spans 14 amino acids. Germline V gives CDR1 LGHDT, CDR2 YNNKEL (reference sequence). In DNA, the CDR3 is TGTGCCAGCAGCCAAGGGCTAGCGGAATACGAGCAGTACTTC. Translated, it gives CASSQGLAEYEQYF.

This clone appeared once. Written as DNA, the CDR3 is TGCGCCAGCAGCCAAGATCGGAGGGCTGGTGAAGCTTTCTTT. Its translation: CASSQDRRAGEAFF. This sequence joins TRBV4-1 and TRBJ1-1, with unresolved D. Germline V CDR1 and CDR2: MGHRA, YSYEKL. V lost 0 bases and J lost 7, with 12 bases in between. The CDR3 contains 14 residues.

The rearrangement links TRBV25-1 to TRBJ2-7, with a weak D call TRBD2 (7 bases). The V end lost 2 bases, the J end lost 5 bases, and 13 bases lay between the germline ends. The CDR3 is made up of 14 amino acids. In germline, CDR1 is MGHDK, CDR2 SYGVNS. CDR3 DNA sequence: TGTGCCAGCAGTGAAACGGGGGGCCGGGACGAGCAGTACTTC. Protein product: CASSETGGRDEQYF.

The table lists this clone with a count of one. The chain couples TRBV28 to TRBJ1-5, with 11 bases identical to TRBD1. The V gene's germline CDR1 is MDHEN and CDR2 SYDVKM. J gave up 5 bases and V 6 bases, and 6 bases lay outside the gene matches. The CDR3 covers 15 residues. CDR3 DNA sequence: TGTGCCAGCAGCAGGACAGGGGGCGGATATCAGCCCCAGCATTTT. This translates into CASSRTGGGYQPQHF. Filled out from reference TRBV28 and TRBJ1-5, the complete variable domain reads DVKVTQSSRYLVKRTGEKVFLECVQDMDHENMFWYRQDPGLGLRLIYFSYDVKMKEKGDIPEGYSVSREKKERFSLILESASTNQTSMYLCASSRTGGGYQPQHFGDGTRLSIL.

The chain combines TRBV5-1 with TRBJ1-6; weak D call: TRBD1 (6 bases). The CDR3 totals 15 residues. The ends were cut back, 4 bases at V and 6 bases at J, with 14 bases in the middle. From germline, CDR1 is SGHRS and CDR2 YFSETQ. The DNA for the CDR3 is TGCGCCAGCAGCCCCTCCCCAGGGGCTAATTCACCCCTCCACTTT. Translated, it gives CASSPSPGANSPLHF. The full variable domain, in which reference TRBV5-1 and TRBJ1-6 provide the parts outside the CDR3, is KAGVTQTPRYLIKTRGQQVTLSCSPISGHRSVSWYQQTPGQGLQFLFEYFSETQRNKGNFPGRFSGRQFSNSRSEMNVSTLELGDSALYLCASSPSPGANSPLHFGNGTRLTVT.

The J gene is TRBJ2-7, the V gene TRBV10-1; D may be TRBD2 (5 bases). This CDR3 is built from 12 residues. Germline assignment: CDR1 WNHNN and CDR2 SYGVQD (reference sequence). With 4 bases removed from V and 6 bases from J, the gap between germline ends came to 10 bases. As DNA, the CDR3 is TGCGCCAGCAGTGTTATCGCGGGCGAGCAGTACTTC. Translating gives CASSVIAGEQYF.